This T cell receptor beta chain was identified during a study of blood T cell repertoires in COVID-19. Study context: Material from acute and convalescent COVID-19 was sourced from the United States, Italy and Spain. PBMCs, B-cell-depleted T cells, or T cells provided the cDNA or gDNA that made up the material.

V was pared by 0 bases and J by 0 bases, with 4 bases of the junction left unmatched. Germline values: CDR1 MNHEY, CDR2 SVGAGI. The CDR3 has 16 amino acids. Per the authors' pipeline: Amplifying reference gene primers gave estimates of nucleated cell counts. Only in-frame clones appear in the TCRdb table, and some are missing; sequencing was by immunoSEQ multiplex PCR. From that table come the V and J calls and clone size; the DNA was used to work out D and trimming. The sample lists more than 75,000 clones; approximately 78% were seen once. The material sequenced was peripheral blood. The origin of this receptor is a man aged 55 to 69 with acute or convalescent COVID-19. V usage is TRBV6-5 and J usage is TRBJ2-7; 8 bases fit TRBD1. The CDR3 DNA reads TGTGCCAGCAGTTACTCGGCAGGGGGCTCCTCCTACGAGCAGTACTTC. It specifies CASSYSAGGSSYEQYF.